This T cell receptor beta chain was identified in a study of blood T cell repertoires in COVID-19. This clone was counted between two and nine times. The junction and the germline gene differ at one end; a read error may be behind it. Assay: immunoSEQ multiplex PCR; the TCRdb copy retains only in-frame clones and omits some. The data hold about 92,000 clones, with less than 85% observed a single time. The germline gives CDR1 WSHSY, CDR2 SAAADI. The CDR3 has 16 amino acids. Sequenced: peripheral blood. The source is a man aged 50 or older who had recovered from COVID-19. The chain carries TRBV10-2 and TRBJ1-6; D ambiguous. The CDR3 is CASSGTFGWNYSPLHF. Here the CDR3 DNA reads TGCGCCAGCAGTGGCACTTTCGGGTGGAATTATTCGCCCCTCCACTTT.